This T cell receptor (beta chain) was recorded in a study of response to subunit inactivated influenza vaccine. Study-level results: The authors suggested that few new T cells are recruited per seasonal influenza vaccination.

Note on this clonotype: The antigen remains undetermined.

Via MiXCR, TCRdb re-called the RT-PCR reads, giving one row per CDR3 protein. This repertoire shows fewer than 550,000 distinct CDR3 sequences, 25% found once; its top ten account for around 1.8%. The material sequenced was CD4+ T cells sorted from PBMCs, taken around 5 days after vaccination. The receptor was derived from a man aged 50 to 59 who received an inactivated influenza vaccine.

The CDR3 loop is CASSVTGALTVNTEAFF. The DNA of the CDR3 is TGTGCCAGCAGTGTCACAGGAGCGCTGACGGTGAACACTGAAGCTTTCTTT. The chain carries TRBV12-3 or TRBV12-4 and TRBJ1-1, with a weak D call TRBD1 (5 bases). V lost 5 bases, J lost 0 bases, and 19 bases lay in between. The CDR3 length is 17 residues.